This TCR beta chain was identified during a study of blood T cell repertoires in COVID-19. Study at large: The United States, Italy and Spain supplied acute and convalescent COVID-19 samples. Sources were T cells, B-cell-depleted T cells, or PBMCs; the material itself was cDNA or gDNA.

In the original processing: Reference gene primers were amplified, and this amplification served to estimate nucleated cell counts. The method was immunoSEQ multiplex PCR; TCRdb's version includes in-frame clones alone and lacks a portion of them. V and J calls and clone size are copied from that table; D and trimming were computed from the DNA. The sample includes about 160,000 clones, 79% seen only once; the top ten take 8.1%. In Seattle, patients joined the study during active infection and were tracked longitudinally. The J segment lost 6 bases and the V segment lost 1 base, leaving 11 bases of the junction unmatched. Germline values: CDR1 MDHEN, CDR2 SYDVKM. The CDR3 is 17 residues long.

J is TRBJ1-5 and V is TRBV28, with 8 bases matching TRBD1. The sequencing sample was made of peripheral blood. The sequence came from an older woman with COVID-19, enrolled during active disease. Here the CDR3 reads CASSLLAAGGAGQPQHF. The CDR3 DNA sequence: TGTGCCAGCAGTTTATTAGCGGCAGGGGGCGCGGGTCAGCCCCAGCATTTT.